This T cell receptor beta chain came from a study of identical twins. The study's findings and limits: Cord blood beta clonotypes present at high abundance carried fewer insertions; no such pattern appeared in memory repertoires. Donors were not followed over many years; analysis was cross-sectional.

Germline assignment: CDR1 SGHRS and CDR2 YFSETQ. The CDR3 has 15 residues. J lost 4 bases, V lost 0 bases, and 3 bases had no gene match. TCRdb itself ran the 5' RACE reads through MiXCR, one entry per CDR3 protein. This table has fewer than 800,000 distinct CDR3 sequences, about 7.1% appearing once. All donors were healthy Caucasians. This clonotype was observed at least ten times. The target antigen is unknown. These data were also filed under a second study, of yellow fever vaccine responses in identical twins.

The receptor was isolated from a woman under 30 in good health. The V call is TRBV5-1, the J call TRBJ2-5, with 10 bases fitting TRBD1. Sequenced: PBMCs. The CDR3 protein is CASSLGQGARETQYF. Written as DNA, the CDR3 is TGCGCCAGCAGCTTGGGACAGGGGGCTAGAGAGACCCAGTACTTC.